The clone carrying this TCR beta chain was found many times. Its antigen is currently unknown. V was cut by 2 bases and J by 0 bases, with 11 bases left in between. Germline CDR1 is SGHRS and CDR2 is YFSETQ. The CDR3 has 16 residues. TCRdb redid the calling of the reads with MiXCR, one entry per CDR3 protein. The sample has approximately 200,000 distinct CDR3 sequences, over 20% seen once. The data are from a study of T cell repertoires in cytomegalovirus infection. Whole-study context: TCR beta signatures that were public indicated CMV infection and matching HLA type.

Findings and caveats of the study: Across the ex vivo response, the dominant clonotypes were HLA-C-restricted CMV-specific TCR beta clonotypes. Identification of carriers of CMV plus the relevant HLA was achieved through cumulative public TCR beta family frequency.

This clonotype was obtained from a human donor in good health (CMV status not recorded). Some clones in this sample may be carry-over from other donors' samples. The chain couples TRBV5-1 to TRBJ2-2, with a possible D match to TRBD1 (5 bases). Sequenced material: CD8+ T cells from PBMCs. DNA for the CDR3: TGCGCCAGCAGCTTAAGGGGCCAGTCGAACACCGGGGAGCTGTTTTTT. Amino acid sequence: CASSLRGQSNTGELFF.